These 11 T cell receptor beta chains came from one sample sequenced in a study of technical replicates of blood from several donors. Clones were sequenced by immunoSEQ multiplex PCR, and TCRdb holds only the in-frame ones, with some missing. The sample holds 40,000 to 60,000 clones, about 94% seen once. The sequencing sample was made of PBMCs. The receptors derive from a human donor in good health. Some clones in this sample may be carry-over from other donors' samples.

The chain combines TRBV7-9 with TRBJ2-7; D might be TRBD1 (6 bases). The V and J ends lost 7 bases and 7 bases respectively, with 20 bases between them. The CDR3 runs to 14 residues. Germline V lookup: CDR1 SEHNR, CDR2 FQNEAQ (reference sequence). The CDR3 DNA reads TGTGCCAGCACGATACAGGGTGTAGCTGAGGAGCAGTACTTC. It encodes CASTIQGVAEEQYF. Supplemented by reference TRBV7-9 and TRBJ2-7, the full variable domain reads DTGVSQNPRHKITKRGQNVTFRCDPISEHNRLYWYRQTLGQGPEFLTYFQNEAQLEKSRLLSDRFSAERPKGSFSTLEIQRTEQGDSAMYLCASTIQGVAEEQYFGPGTRLTVT.

The CDR3: CASSGGRSTDTQYF. In DNA, the CDR3 is TGTGCCAGCAGTGGAGGGCGGAGCACAGATACGCAGTATTTT. The genes are TRBV6-5 and TRBJ2-3, with a weak D call TRBD2 (6 bases). The germline CDR1 and CDR2 sequences are MNHEY and SVGAGI. V dropped 5 bases and J dropped 0 bases, with 9 bases sitting between them. The CDR3 is made up of 14 amino acids.

The gene calls are TRBV5-1 and TRBJ2-2; 7 bases line up with TRBD2. The CDR3 sequence is 15 residues long. Per germline, CDR1 SGHRS and CDR2 YFSETQ. Trimming cost V 0 bases and J 5 bases; bases outside gene matches: 4. In DNA, the CDR3 is TGCGCCAGCAGCTTGGAAGGGAGGGGAACCGGGGAGCTGTTTTTT. It specifies CASSLEGRGTGELFF.

The V call is TRBV4-3, the J call TRBJ2-7; possible D gene TRBD2, 5 bases. V gave up 1 base and J gave up 2 bases, with 12 bases separating them. Germline assignment: CDR1 LGHNA and CDR2 YSLEER. The CDR3 totals 15 residues. The DNA of the CDR3 is TGCGCCAGCAGCCAAGTTGAGGGAGAACCCTACGAGCAGTACTTC. The encoded protein is CASSQVEGEPYEQYF.

The chain recombines TRBV6-1 with TRBJ1-2; TRBD1 might be the D (6 bases). Germline CDR1 MNHNS, CDR2 SASEGT. The CDR3 is 13 amino acids. The V end lost 3 bases, the J end lost 6 bases, and 11 bases lay between the germline ends. The CDR3 here is CASSENRVNGYTF. CDR3 sequence (DNA): TGTGCCAGCAGTGAGAACAGGGTTAATGGCTACACCTTC.

The J gene is TRBJ1-5, the V gene TRBV7-2; possibly TRBD1 for D (5 bases). Trimming pared 1 base from V and 9 bases from J, leaving 16 bases between. The CDR3 extends over 15 amino acids. Germline CDR1 is SGHTA and CDR2 is FQGNSA. The CDR3 spells CASSLVRGPGWPQHF. Written as DNA, the CDR3 is TGTGCCAGCAGCTTAGTAAGGGGCCCTGGCTGGCCCCAGCATTTT.

The chain is built from TRBV9 and TRBJ1-2; TRBD1 aligns across 7 bases. The V and J ends lost 4 bases and 6 bases, in that order; junction bases with no gene match: 12. Germline CDR1 is SGDLS and CDR2 is YYNGEE. The length of the CDR3 is 15 residues. The CDR3 nucleotides read TGTGCCAGCAGCTCCCGGGGACAGTTTTTGGATGGCTACACCTTC. This encodes CASSSRGQFLDGYTF.

The chain links TRBV5-1 to TRBJ2-5; 9 positions match TRBD1. The CDR3 spans 13 residues. Trimming at V came to 4 bases and at J to 6 bases, leaving 4 bases not matched to a gene. Germline values: CDR1 SGHRS, CDR2 YFSETQ. CDR3 residues: CASSPGQGQTQYF. The CDR3 DNA sequence: TGCGCCAGCAGCCCCGGACAGGGGCAGACCCAGTACTTC.

The rearrangement links TRBV7-9 to TRBJ1-4; 11 bases are shared with TRBD1. With 7 bases clipped from V and 5 bases from J, the junction kept 3 bases outside the gene matches. The V gene's germline CDR1 is SEHNR and CDR2 FQNEAQ (reference sequence). This CDR3 contains 14 residues. The DNA of the CDR3 is TGTGCCAGCAAGGGGGACAGGGGGAATGAAAAACTGTTTTTT. Residues: CASKGDRGNEKLFF.

This clone was recorded only once. The chain carries TRBV29-1 and TRBJ2-1; 8 bases agree with TRBD1. V lost 8 bases and J lost 0; bases outside the gene matches: 6. The length of the CDR3 is 14 residues. Germline CDR1 is SQVTM and CDR2 is ANQGSEA. The CDR3 region has the DNA TGCAGCACCGTAGACAGGGGCTCCTACAATGAGCAGTTCTTC. This translates into CSTVDRGSYNEQFF.

The chain employs TRBV11-2 and TRBJ1-2; no clear D gene. Germline lookup yields CDR1 SGHAT and CDR2 FQNNGV. This CDR3 contains 15 residues. V lost 0 bases and J 4 bases, leaving 12 bases between the germline ends. The CDR3 spells CASSLEPTGGYGYTF. In DNA form, the CDR3 reads TGTGCCAGCAGCTTAGAGCCCACCGGTGGCTATGGCTACACCTTC.